This T cell receptor (beta chain) derives from a study of T cell changes during pregnancy in multiple sclerosis. Germline CDR1 reads PRHDT; CDR2 reads FYEKMQ (reference sequence). The CDR3 is made up of 15 amino acids. The V and J ends lost 5 bases and 5 bases, in that order; junction bases with no gene match: 8. Assay: immunoSEQ multiplex PCR; the TCRdb copy retains only in-frame clones and omits some. The sample carries 100,000 or so clones, roughly nine tenths recorded once. The sample consisted of peripheral blood, taken in the second trimester of pregnancy. The sequence came from a female donor with multiple sclerosis, enrolled in a pregnancy study. The V call is TRBV13, the J call TRBJ1-2, with 10 nucleotides matching TRBD1. The CDR3 loop reads CASSTWTGGGYGYTF. Written as DNA, the CDR3 is TGTGCCAGCAGCACCTGGACAGGGGGAGGTTATGGCTACACCTTC.